This T cell receptor beta chain was sequenced for a study of T cell responses to AZD1222 COVID-19 vaccine. Study-wide findings and caveats: At 160-218 and 743-854, vaccine-associated CD4 TCRs were dominant, and they spanned spike. Recipients of AZD1222 seropositive at baseline numbered only 6 or 7.

The CDR3 runs 15 residues. Germline assignment: CDR1 MDHEN and CDR2 SYDVKM. Between the trimmed V and J ends, which lost 1 base and 3 bases, there was a span of 13 bases. Note on this clone: What it recognizes is unknown.

Sequencing used immunoSEQ multiplex PCR; TCRdb keeps in-frame clones, though not all of them. The table records 75,000 to 90,000 clones, around 85% of them present only once. The sample was peripheral blood, taken 28 days after the second AZD1222 dose. The V call is TRBV28, the J call TRBJ2-7; D might be TRBD1 or TRBD2, each matching 6 bases. The clonotype comes from an adult who received the AZD1222 COVID-19 vaccine. The CDR3, as DNA: TGTGCCAGCAGTTTATCCGCCGGGGGCCGCTACGAGCAGTACTTC. Translated: CASSLSAGGRYEQYF.